This TCR beta chain stems from a study of blood T cell repertoires in COVID-19 (dated by TCRdb to between 2020 and 2021). General notes on the study: The collaborator samples originated in the United States, Italy and Spain and spanned the acute and convalescent phases of COVID-19. The prospective study material was composed of cDNA or gDNA derived from T cells, B-cell-depleted T cells, or PBMCs. Subjects who had been exposed to COVID-19, were actively infected with it, or had recovered from it provided the deeply sampled blood TCRbeta repertoires that made up the dataset. The repertoires were released in a freely available public database meant as a resource for research on the immune response to SARS-CoV-2. The samples were drawn from two sources: the first 160 participants of the ongoing ImmuneRACE study, and over 950 subjects contributed by 6 global collaborators. Nearly every sample came with metadata listing a de-identified subject ID, COVID-19 status, age in years and sex. Where HLA class I and class II types were available, the types were taken from metadata supplied by the sample provider, not from assay-based typing. Overall study results and their limits: Clinical and demographic metadata were provided uncurated, with the amount varying by source and participant.

TCRbeta CDR3 regions were amplified from genomic DNA using the immunoSEQ Assay, a bias-controlled multiplex PCR. Concerning the study's data processing: Within the assay, amplification of reference gene primers was used to estimate how many nucleated cells each sample contained. Sequence reads were collapsed and filtered to measure the absolute abundance of every unique TCRbeta CDR3 rearrangement. For each sample, productive Simpson clonality was calculated as the square root of Simpson's diversity index across productive rearrangements. TCRdb provides this immuneACCESS table in a form limited to in-frame rearrangements. Some clones are lacking; in checked studies, under half of them reflect an unresolved V gene, and why the rest are absent is not known. V and J calls and clone size are as listed in that table; D and trimming were resolved from the DNA. The sample yields 400,000 to 450,000 clones; around nine tenths were counted once. Roughly 0.84% of the sample belongs to the ten largest clones.

From the germline V gene, CDR1 is SNHLY and CDR2 is FYNNEI. Reading from cysteine to phenylalanine, the CDR3 counts 14 amino acids. The retained sequence is limited to the CDR3, 42 bases, with the frame set at the first base. The junction shows trimming of 7 bases on V and 5 bases on J, and the gene matches do not reach 7 bases of it. In Seattle, one collaborating source enrolled patients while the infection was active and tracked those patients longitudinally over the course of disease. Collaborating institutions collected whole blood in K2EDTA tubes following their own protocols. For TCRbeta analysis, collaborator samples were shipped as frozen whole blood, as isolated PBMCs, or as DNA extracted from either sample type. Of note for this clone: There is no known antigen for this receptor. Nothing much larger sits one base from this clone, and base qualities are not available.

The sample taken for sequencing was peripheral blood. The rearrangement combines TRBV2 with TRBJ2-5; the central 10 bases match TRBD1. The receptor was derived from a man younger than 30 with COVID-19, enrolled during active disease. The CDR3 protein: CASTQDRGIETQYF. Read as DNA, the sequence is TGTGCCAGCACCCAGGACAGGGGGATTGAGACCCAGTACTTC.